The 27 T cell receptor beta chains below were found in one sample sequenced in a study of graft-versus-host responses after intestinal transplantation. Intraepithelial and lamina propria lymphocytes were freed from processed graft tissue. The protocol was immunoSEQ multiplex PCR, while the TCRdb copy is restricted to in-frame clones and leaves out a portion. The profile shows 9,000 to 10,000 clones, 77% of them singletons. The sample consisted of ileum tissue, taken roughly 450 days after intestinal transplantation. The receptors stem from a human patient who received an intestinal transplant, so some T cells may come from the graft donor.

The V call is TRBV5-4, the J call TRBJ2-7; D may be TRBD2 (7 bases). This CDR3 comprises 16 residues. In germline, CDR1 is SGHNT, CDR2 YYREEE (reference sequence). Trimming removed 0 bases from V and 3 bases from J, with 16 bases in between. CDR3 amino acids: CASSLGTRGGGYEQYF. In nucleotides, the CDR3 is TGTGCCAGCAGCTTGGGAACTAGGGGAGGGGGCTACGAGCAGTACTTC.

The rearrangement uses TRBV7-9 and TRBJ2-7; TRBD1 might be the D (6 bases). V was shortened by 5 bases and J by 2 bases, with 13 bases between the two germline ends. The CDR3 spans 14 residues. The germline gives CDR1 SEHNR, CDR2 FQNEAQ (reference sequence). The CDR3 reads CASSKAGTPYEQYF. CDR3 DNA: TGTGCCAGCAGCAAAGCCGGGACACCCTACGAGCAGTACTTC.

This clone was recorded once. The chain links TRBV7-8 to TRBJ2-1; 9 bases match TRBD1. With 10 bases clipped from V and 9 bases from J, the junction kept 13 bases outside the gene matches. Looked up from germline, CDR1 is SGHVS and CDR2 is FQNEAQ. The CDR3 length is 14 residues. CDR3 DNA: TGTGCCACCAAGCCGGGACAGGGCGGGCGTGAGCAGTTCTTC. This codes for CATKPGQGGREQFF.

To note about this clone: One junction end does not reproduce the germline sequence, and a read error may be involved. In the same sample, other DNA sequences code for this CDR3. This chain joins TRBV27 and TRBJ1-5; D is possibly TRBD1 (5 bases). This CDR3 region has 14 residues. The germline V gene has CDR1 MNHEY and CDR2 SMNVEV (reference sequence). For the CDR3, the DNA is TGTGCCAGCAGTTTAGGGCAGGGCAATCAGCCTCAGCATTTT. This gives the protein CASSLGQGNQPQHF.

This clone was found a few times. The V and J genes are TRBV14 and TRBJ1-2; 8 nucleotides align to TRBD1. This CDR3 spans 15 amino acids. With 3 bases clipped from V and 5 bases from J, the junction kept 8 bases outside the gene matches. The germline V gene has CDR1 SGHDN and CDR2 FVKESK. CDR3 region: CASSHPGQGGYGYTF. CDR3 in DNA: TGTGCCAGCAGCCACCCAGGACAGGGAGGATATGGCTACACCTTC.

The V and J genes are TRBV4-2 and TRBJ1-4, with TRBD1 matching 7 bases. Germline V gene lookup returns CDR1 LGHNA and CDR2 YNFKEQ. This CDR3 has 16 residues. V lost 2 bases and J lost 4; bases outside the gene matches: 7. The DNA for the CDR3 is TGTGCCAGCAGCCAATTCGGGACAGTTTTTAATGAAAAACTGTTTTTT. Amino acid sequence: CASSQFGTVFNEKLFF.

This clone was seen a handful of times. V usage is TRBV9 and J usage is TRBJ2-3; 9 bases map to TRBD1. After removal of 0 bases from V and 2 bases from J, the junction contained 4 bases not matched to a gene. The CDR3 sequence is 16 residues long. The germline gives CDR1 SGDLS, CDR2 YYNGEE. The CDR3 DNA is TGTGCCAGCAGCGTAGAAGGGACAGGGACCACAGATACGCAGTATTTT. Its protein product is CASSVEGTGTTDTQYF.

This clone was counted a single time. V and J are TRBV7-2 and TRBJ2-1; D not certain. Deletions cut 1 base from V and 10 bases from J, with 11 bases between. CDR1 SGHTA and CDR2 FQGNSA come from the germline V gene. The CDR3 loop spans 13 amino acids. CDR3: CASSLGPDGEQFF. In nucleotides, the CDR3 is TGTGCCAGCAGCTTAGGGCCGGATGGGGAGCAGTTCTTC.

The chain couples TRBV30 to TRBJ1-5; TRBD1 might be the D (5 bases). V lost 5 bases to trimming and J lost 4 bases, with 12 bases between them. Per germline, CDR1 GTSNPN and CDR2 SVGIG (reference sequence). There are 13 residues in the CDR3. CDR3 nucleotides: TGTGCCTGGGCGAACAGGCTGAATCAGCCCCAGCATTTT. Its protein is CAWANRLNQPQHF.

The rearrangement links TRBV5-4 to TRBJ2-5; perhaps TRBD2 as D (6 bases). The J call is doubtful: the DNA matches TRBJ2-7 better. The CDR3 spans 13 residues. The germline CDR1 and CDR2 sequences are SGHNT and YYREEE (reference sequence). CDR3 in amino acids: CASSPGDSYEQYF. CDR3 DNA sequence: TGTGCCAGCAGTCCCGGGGACTCGTACGAGCAGTACTTC.

This rearrangement joins TRBV5-1 to TRBJ2-5; 7 bases fit TRBD2. The germline CDR1 and CDR2 sequences are SGHRS and YFSETQ. The CDR3 has 15 residues. V shed 0 bases and J 4 bases; nucleotides not matched to a gene: 6. In DNA form, the CDR3 reads TGCGCCAGCAGCTTGGTACCGGGAGGTACAGAGACCCAGTACTTC. It yields the protein CASSLVPGGTETQYF.

The J gene is TRBJ1-2, the V gene TRBV10-3, with D perhaps TRBD1 (5 bases). Per the germline V gene, CDR1 is ENHRY and CDR2 is SYGVKD. This CDR3 contains 15 residues. The V end lost 6 bases, the J end lost 8 bases, and 22 bases lay between the germline ends. The CDR3 coding sequence is TGTGCCATCAGAAGTCTAGGGACGACCTCAACAGGCTACACCTTC. This gives the protein CAIRSLGTTSTGYTF.

This clone turned up a few times. This chain joins TRBV19 and TRBJ1-5; no reliable D call. Per the germline V gene, CDR1 is LNHDA and CDR2 is SQIVND (reference sequence). CDR3 size: 14 residues. Trimming shortened V by 0 bases and J by 7 bases, and 10 bases separated the two germline ends. CDR3 region: CASSIDLGRQPQHF. CDR3 nucleotide sequence: TGTGCCAGTAGTATAGATCTGGGGAGGCAGCCCCAGCATTTT.

The J gene is TRBJ1-2, the V gene TRBV5-5, with 10 positions matching TRBD1. V gave up 2 bases and J gave up 6 bases; unmatched junction bases: 4. Germline values: CDR1 SGHKS, CDR2 YYEKEE (reference sequence). The CDR3 runs 14 residues. CDR3 coding DNA: TGTGCCAGCAGCTTCGACAGGGGGCGCGATGGCTACACCTTC. It specifies CASSFDRGRDGYTF. The variable domain in full, completed from reference TRBV5-5 and TRBJ1-2, reads DAGVTQSPTHLIKTRGQQVTLRCSPISGHKSVSWYQQVLGQGPQFIFQYYEKEERGRGNFPDRFSARQFPNYSSELNVNALLLGDSALYLCASSFDRGRDGYTFGSGTRLTVV.

This chain uses TRBV10-3 with TRBJ2-1; D remains unclear. The CDR3 is made up of 16 amino acids. V was cut by 0 bases and J by 2 bases, with 11 bases left in between. The germline gives CDR1 ENHRY, CDR2 SYGVKD. Here the CDR3 DNA reads TGTGCCATCAGTGAGTCTCGAAGCCCACCCTACAATGAGCAGTTCTTC. Translation gives CAISESRSPPYNEQFF.

V and J are TRBV27 and TRBJ2-7; 9 nucleotides agree with TRBD1. CDR1 is MNHEY, CDR2 SMNVEV, per germline (reference sequence). V dropped 1 base and J dropped 4; count of bases not matched to a gene: 14. This CDR3 has 18 residues. The CDR3 is CASSLLGASGQGIYEQYF. CDR3 DNA sequence: TGTGCCAGCAGTTTATTGGGTGCCTCGGGACAGGGAATATACGAGCAGTACTTC.

Concerning this clone: This specimen includes other DNA sequences encoding the same CDR3. J is TRBJ2-1 and V is TRBV27; TRBD2 agrees at 15 bases. The J segment lost 10 bases and the V segment lost 5 bases, leaving 12 bases of the junction unmatched. This CDR3 has 17 residues. The germline V gene has CDR1 MNHEY and CDR2 SMNVEV (reference sequence). CDR3 amino acids: CASSLGLAGGVRGEQFF. In DNA form, the CDR3 reads TGTGCCAGCAGTCTCGGACTAGCGGGGGGGGTGCGGGGCGAGCAGTTCTTC.

The chain links TRBV15 to TRBJ1-5; perhaps TRBD1 as D (5 bases). The V end was cut by 5 bases, the J end by 10 bases, with 12 bases between. This CDR3 has 12 residues. CDR1 is LNHNV, CDR2 YYDKDF, per germline (reference sequence). The CDR3 DNA sequence: TGTGCCACCAGCGCAGGGTCGCAACCCCAGCATTTT. It specifies CATSAGSQPQHF.

As for this clone: Other DNA sequences from this sample encode an identical CDR3 as well. The chain couples TRBV7-2 to TRBJ1-5, with 7 bases that match TRBD1. J lost 7 bases, V lost 6 bases, and 6 bases had no gene match. The V gene's germline CDR1 is SGHTA and CDR2 FQGNSA. There are 13 residues in the CDR3. The CDR3, as DNA: TGTGCCAGCAGTTACAGGGGTGAACAGCCCCAGCATTTT. Translation: CASSYRGEQPQHF. Using reference TRBV7-2 and TRBJ1-5 for the parts outside the CDR3, the full variable domain is GAGVSQSPSNKVTEKGKDVELRCDPISGHTALYWYRQSLGQGLEFLIYFQGNSAPDKSGLPSDRFSAERTGGSVSTLTIQRTQQEDSAVYLCASSYRGEQPQHFGDGTRLSIL.

On this clone: The junction differs from germline at one of its ends, possibly a read error. The V gene is TRBV9, the J gene TRBJ2-2; TRBD2 aligns across 14 bases. CDR3 length: 17 residues. CDR1 is SGDLS, CDR2 YYNGEE, per germline. Here the CDR3 DNA reads TGTGCCCGCAGCGTCTCGACTAGCGGGGGGGCCATCGGGGAGCTGTTTTTT. Its translation is CARSVSTSGGAIGELFF. The full variable domain, in which reference TRBV9 and TRBJ2-2 provide the parts outside the CDR3, is DSGVTQTPKHLITATGQRVTLRCSPRSGDLSVYWYQQSLDQGLQFLIQYYNGEERAKGNILERFSAQQFPDLHSELNLSSLELGDSALYFCARSVSTSGGAIGELFFGEGSRLTVL.

The chain links TRBV9 to TRBJ2-1, with D maybe TRBD2 (7 bases). This CDR3 has 16 amino acids. V lost 4 bases and J lost 7, with 21 bases in between. Per the germline V gene, CDR1 is SGDLS and CDR2 is YYNGEE. The CDR3 DNA reads as TGTGCCAGCAGCCTCGGGGCGGGGGCCGCTGGGAATGAGCAGTTCTTC. This encodes CASSLGAGAAGNEQFF.

As to this clone: One end of the junction fails to match germline, which may point to a read error. The chain recombines TRBV6-5 with TRBJ1-5; D might be TRBD1 (5 bases). This CDR3 region has 14 residues. In germline, CDR1 is MNHEY, CDR2 SVGAGI. The CDR3 DNA sequence: TGTGCCAGCAGTAACTCCGGGACCCCAGGAGGCCAGCATTTT. Protein product: CASSNSGTPGGQHF.

This clone has more than one count but fewer than ten. The chain recombines TRBV7-8 with TRBJ2-5, with 7 bases aligning to TRBD2. The J segment lost 3 bases and the V segment lost 1 base, leaving 5 bases of the junction unmatched. CDR3 length equals 15 residues. The germline gives CDR1 SGHVS, CDR2 FQNEAQ. This chain's CDR3 is CASSLDGGGEETQYF. DNA for the CDR3: TGTGCCAGCAGCTTAGATGGGGGGGGAGAAGAGACCCAGTACTTC.

This rearrangement joins TRBV27 to TRBJ1-6, with D perhaps matching TRBD1 (6 bases). CDR3 length: 17 residues. The V end was cut by 2 bases, the J end by 4 bases, with 15 bases between. Germline CDR1 reads MNHEY; CDR2 reads SMNVEV (reference sequence). As DNA, the CDR3 is TGTGCCAGCAGTTTAGGTTCGGGGGCCTATTATAATTCACCCCTCCACTTT. This codes for CASSLGSGAYYNSPLHF.

The gene calls are TRBV6-4 and TRBJ2-3; 16 bases map to TRBD2. Trimming removed 2 bases from V and 11 bases from J; junction bases left unmatched: 4. Germline assignment: CDR1 MRHNA and CDR2 SNTAGT. The CDR3 contains 15 residues. This CDR3 is CASSDGTSGGAGQYF. Written as DNA, the CDR3 is TGTGCCAGCAGTGACGGGACTAGCGGGGGGGCCGGGCAGTATTTT.

Only a few counts were recorded for this clone. The rearrangement joins TRBV5-3 to TRBJ2-3, with TRBD1 identical over 7 bases. TRBV5-3 is an ORF; its function is uncertain. The V and J ends lost 3 bases and 4 bases, in that order; junction bases with no gene match: 11. The length of the CDR3 is 16 residues. CDR3 residues: CARSSPRTGDSDTQYF. The CDR3 coding sequence is TGTGCCAGAAGCTCCCCCCGGACAGGTGATTCAGATACGCAGTATTTT.

This rearrangement joins TRBV6-1 to TRBJ2-1, with TRBD2 identical over 13 bases. Per the germline V gene, CDR1 is MNHNS and CDR2 is SASEGT. The J segment lost 8 bases and the V segment lost 6 bases, leaving 7 bases of the junction unmatched. The CDR3 loop spans 15 amino acids. The DNA for the CDR3 is TGTGCCAGCAGGGACTCCGGACTAGCGGGGGATGAGCAGTTCTTC. Protein product: CASRDSGLAGDEQFF.